This T cell receptor (beta chain) was sequenced during a study of cytomegalovirus exposure and HLA in healthy donors. Study-level information: HLA-typed donors contributed around 82 million unique TCRs, which were held in an early data release. Study results and caveats: The listing of approximately 160 TCR beta chains classed them as cytomegalovirus-associated. In a later analysis, parvovirus B19, influenza, CMV and Epstein-Barr virus appeared linked to several top co-occurrence clusters.

This clone has a handful of counts. Its antigen remains unidentified. Per germline, CDR1 SGHTA and CDR2 FQGTGA. The CDR3 runs to 16 residues. The V and J ends lost 5 bases and 3 bases respectively, with 20 bases between them. Vbeta (60) and Jbeta (13) primers were used in the PCR. In the authors' workflow: Later reanalysis found about 78 million unique TCR beta chains, 10 million to 12 million of them shared. Profiled with immunoSEQ multiplex PCR; TCRdb holds only in-frame clones, not every one. For V, J and clone size, that table is used; D and trimming come from the DNA. Counted here are about 120,000 clones, 82% occurring once; the ten biggest clones make up around 1.5%.

V gene TRBV7-3 combines with J gene TRBJ2-7, with D possibly being TRBD1 (6 bases). The source is a young woman in good health and CMV-seronegative. Sequenced: PBMCs. CDR3 DNA: TGTGCCAGCAGCCCGGTGGGGACAAGTATGATCTACGAGCAGTACTTC. It translates to CASSPVGTSMIYEQYF.